A single sample gave rise to the 18 T cell receptor beta chains below, sequenced in a study of T cell responses to AZD1222 COVID-19 vaccine. Generated by immunoSEQ multiplex PCR, the TCRdb table keeps only in-frame clones and is missing some. Of 150,000 to 250,000 clones listed, roughly 92% are singletons. The specimen was peripheral blood, collected 28 days after the second AZD1222 dose. Receptors originate from an adult who received the AZD1222 COVID-19 vaccine.

This clone came up once. The chain uses TRBV7-9 and TRBJ2-1; tentatively, D is TRBD1 or TRBD2 (6 bases each). CDR1 is SEHNR, CDR2 FQNEAQ, per germline (reference sequence). The CDR3 covers 14 residues. With 1 base removed from V and 14 bases from J, the gap between germline ends came to 18 bases. The CDR3 region has the DNA TGTGCCAGCAGCTTAGTAGGGGAGGTACAGGGAAAGTTCTTC. This gives the protein CASSLVGEVQGKFF.

This clone was counted many times. This sequence joins TRBV2 and TRBJ2-5, with 7 bases lining up with TRBD2. CDR3 length equals 14 residues. After removal of 2 bases from V and 2 bases from J, the junction contained 2 bases not matched to a gene. Germline V gene lookup returns CDR1 SNHLY and CDR2 FYNNEI. CDR3 in amino acids: CASSEQRDQETQYF. CDR3 nucleotides: TGTGCCAGCAGTGAACAGCGGGATCAAGAGACCCAGTACTTC.

CDR3 coding DNA: TGCGCCAGCCAGTCCTGGGGGGACAGGAGTCGAAAAAGCACAGATACGCAGTATTTT. This translates into CASQSWGDRSRKSTDTQYF. This chain joins TRBV10-2 and TRBJ2-3, with TRBD1 identical over 8 bases. Per the germline V gene, CDR1 is WSHSY and CDR2 is SAAADI. The trim removed 8 bases at V and 0 bases at J, leaving 19 bases unmatched. The length of the CDR3 is 19 residues.

The count of this clone is one. V is TRBV11-2 and J is TRBJ2-2; 14 bases align to TRBD2. Per germline, CDR1 SGHAT and CDR2 FQNNGV. The CDR3 is 17 amino acids. With 1 base clipped from V and 8 bases from J, the junction kept 6 bases outside the gene matches. The CDR3: CASSLGKGLAGAGELFF. The CDR3 region has the DNA TGTGCCAGCAGCTTAGGAAAGGGACTAGCGGGAGCGGGGGAGCTGTTTTTT.

This clone occurred once. The chain uses TRBV20-1 and TRBJ2-4; D is ambiguous. Germline V gene lookup returns CDR1 DFQATT and CDR2 SNEGSKA (reference sequence). V was cut by 5 bases and J by 9 bases, with 11 bases left in between. This CDR3 has 11 residues. The CDR3 region has the DNA TGCAGTGCTCCCAGTTTGGGCATTCAGTACTTC. It yields the protein CSAPSLGIQYF.

The chain is built from TRBV5-1 and TRBJ2-5; 16 nucleotides line up with TRBD2. Germline V lookup: CDR1 SGHRS, CDR2 YFSETQ. J was trimmed by 4 bases and V by 4 bases; bases with no gene match: 7. The CDR3 has 17 amino acids. DNA for the CDR3: TGCGCCAGCAGCGCGGGGACTAGCGGGAGGGAGGGAGAGACCCAGTACTTC. It specifies CASSAGTSGREGETQYF. The full variable domain, in which reference TRBV5-1 and TRBJ2-5 provide the parts outside the CDR3, is KAGVTQTPRYLIKTRGQQVTLSCSPISGHRSVSWYQQTPGQGLQFLFEYFSETQRNKGNFPGRFSGRQFSNSRSEMNVSTLELGDSALYLCASSAGTSGREGETQYFGPGTRLLVL.

The chain is built from TRBV7-3 and TRBJ2-1; no definite D call. V was cut by 8 bases and J by 7 bases, with 9 bases left in between. This CDR3 has 11 amino acids. Germline CDR1 and CDR2: SGHTA and FQGTGA. The chain's CDR3 is CASGVGNEQFF. DNA of the CDR3: TGTGCCAGCGGGGTGGGGAATGAGCAGTTCTTC.

This clone has a single count. This chain joins TRBV9 and TRBJ1-1; TRBD1 agrees at 7 bases. Trimming took 5 bases from V and 3 from J; bases not matched to a gene: 7. This CDR3 is built from 14 residues. The germline V gene encodes CDR1 SGDLS and CDR2 YYNGEE. CDR3 coding DNA: TGTGCCAGCAGTCTGGGCAGGGGGGACACTGAAGCTTTCTTT. Translation gives CASSLGRGDTEAFF.

The chain couples TRBV18 to TRBJ1-4; D not resolved. Trimming took 3 bases from V and 6 from J, leaving 8 bases between them. There are 13 residues in the CDR3. Germline lookup yields CDR1 KGHSH and CDR2 LQKENI. The CDR3: CASSPGADEKLFF. In nucleotides, the CDR3 is TGTGCCAGCTCACCGGGAGCCGATGAAAAACTGTTTTTT.

This chain joins TRBV9 and TRBJ2-1, with no clear D. V lost 0 bases, J lost 0 bases, and 10 bases lay in between. This CDR3 has 16 residues. The V gene's germline CDR1 is SGDLS and CDR2 YYNGEE. CDR3 amino acids: CASSVGSDSSYNEQFF. The CDR3 nucleotides read TGTGCCAGCAGCGTAGGTTCTGATAGCTCCTACAATGAGCAGTTCTTC.

This chain uses TRBV18 with TRBJ2-1; D possibly uses TRBD1 or TRBD2 (5 bases each). Germline CDR1 and CDR2: KGHSH and LQKENI. V lost 0 bases and J lost 3, with 6 bases in between. The CDR3 length is 14 residues. As DNA, the CDR3 is TGTGCCAGCTCACCACCTGGGGGCTACAATGAGCAGTTCTTC. Protein: CASSPPGGYNEQFF. Using reference TRBV18 and TRBJ2-1 for the parts outside the CDR3, the full variable domain is NAGVMQNPRHLVRRRGQEARLRCSPMKGHSHVYWYRQLPEEGLKFMVYLQKENIIDESGMPKERFSAEFPKEGPSILRIQQVVRGDSAAYFCASSPPGGYNEQFFGPGTRLTVL.

The chain has TRBV28 and TRBJ1-2; tentative D call: TRBD1 (5 bases). Trimming removed 10 bases at V and 2 bases at J, with 11 bases between. The CDR3 runs 12 residues. CDR1 and CDR2 from the germline V gene are MDHEN and SYDVKM. The CDR3 bases are TGTGCCACGGGGGATTCCAACTATGGCTACACCTTC. Translating it yields CATGDSNYGYTF.

The chain is built from TRBV6-5 and TRBJ1-1; 7 bases map to TRBD1. The ends lost 6 bases at V and 4 bases at J; junction bases unmatched: 5. Germline V CDR1 and CDR2: MNHEY, SVGAGI. CDR3 length: 13 residues. CDR3 protein: CASRIDRATEAFF. Written as DNA, the CDR3 is TGTGCCAGCAGAATCGACAGGGCCACTGAAGCTTTCTTT.

V gene TRBV2 combines with J gene TRBJ2-5, with 7 positions matching TRBD1. Trimming removed 6 bases from V and 0 bases from J; junction bases left unmatched: 4. Germline V CDR1 and CDR2: SNHLY, FYNNEI. This CDR3 region has 14 residues. This chain's CDR3 is CASSVDRHQETQYF. CDR3 coding DNA: TGTGCCAGCAGCGTGGACAGGCACCAAGAGACCCAGTACTTC.

The chain joins TRBV24-1 to TRBJ2-1, with TRBD1 matching 10 bases. CDR1 and CDR2 from the germline V gene are KGHDR and SFDVKD. The V gene end was trimmed by 2 bases and the J gene end by 7 bases; junction bases not matched to a gene: 7. The CDR3 totals 16 residues. CDR3 protein: CATSDSRQGARNEQFF. The DNA for the CDR3 is TGTGCCACCAGTGATTCCCGACAGGGGGCGAGGAATGAGCAGTTCTTC.

This rearrangement joins TRBV12-5 to TRBJ1-1; no reliable D call. CDR1 is LGHNT, CDR2 FRNRAP, per germline. This CDR3 comprises 11 residues. Trimming left V 1 base short and J 3 bases short, with 0 bases between. The CDR3 region has the DNA TGTGCTAGTGGTTTGGACACTGAAGCTTTCTTT. It yields the protein CASGLDTEAFF.

V and J are TRBV9 and TRBJ1-6, with 7 nucleotides matching TRBD1. This CDR3 is 16 amino acids long. J lost 7 bases, V lost 4 bases, and 11 bases had no gene match. Germline-derived CDR1 and CDR2 are SGDLS and YYNGEE. CDR3 loop: CASSPNPGQTNSPLHF. The CDR3, as DNA: TGTGCCAGCAGCCCAAATCCGGGACAGACAAATTCACCCCTCCACTTT.

The CDR3 sequence is CASTDGQLNTEAFF. CDR3 coding DNA: TGTGCCAGCACTGACGGGCAGCTGAACACTGAAGCTTTCTTT. This rearrangement joins TRBV28 to TRBJ1-1, with D unresolved. The germline V and J ends were trimmed by 7 bases and 0 bases, with 12 bases remaining between them. The CDR3 is 14 amino acids. In germline, CDR1 is MDHEN, CDR2 SYDVKM. Using reference TRBV28 and TRBJ1-1 for the parts outside the CDR3, the full variable domain is DVKVTQSSRYLVKRTGEKVFLECVQDMDHENMFWYRQDPGLGLRLIYFSYDVKMKEKGDIPEGYSVSREKKERFSLILESASTNQTSMYLCASTDGQLNTEAFFGQGTRLTVV.